This entry lists 20 T cell receptor beta chains sequenced from one sample in a study of blood T cells in healthy people across ages. Primers used in a second PCR of about 6 to 11 cycles were a sample-barcoded 5' primer and a J-beta primer mix. One entry per CDR3 protein, called by TCRdb with MiXCR from the 5' RACE reads. The sample has roughly 900,000 distinct CDR3 sequences, 25% to 35% seen once. What was sequenced was blood. The receptors stem from a woman of 80 years or more in good health.

A remark on this clonotype: The conserved phenylalanine or tryptophan normally closing the CDR3 is absent here, so this likely arose from a read error. The genes are TRBV24-1 and TRBJ1-2; no clear D. The CDR3 is 11 amino acids. The V gene's germline CDR1 is KGHDR and CDR2 SFDVKD. V was cut by 4 bases and J by 6 bases, with 5 bases left in between. CDR3 in DNA: TGTGCCACCAGTGAGAACAATGGCTACACCGTC. Its protein is CATSENNGYTV.

The rearrangement uses TRBV7-9 and TRBJ1-1, with D unclear. CDR3 size: 12 residues. Germline V gives CDR1 SEHNR, CDR2 FQNEAQ (reference sequence). Trimming pared 8 bases from V and 0 bases from J, leaving 7 bases between. This chain's CDR3 is CASDPMNTEAFF. In DNA, the CDR3 is TGTGCCAGCGACCCCATGAACACTGAAGCTTTCTTT.

This clonotype was counted ten times or more. The chain carries TRBV12-3 or TRBV12-4 and TRBJ1-2; D remains ambiguous. V gave up 1 base and J gave up 0 bases, with 9 bases separating them. The CDR3 runs 15 residues. CDR3 sequence: CASSLGGDSNYGYTF. Written as DNA, the CDR3 is TGTGCCAGCAGTTTAGGTGGGGATTCTAACTATGGCTACACCTTC.

This chain joins TRBV13 and TRBJ2-3; the D gene is possibly TRBD2 (6 bases). V lost 3 bases to trimming and J lost 2 bases, with 12 bases between them. Germline V lookup: CDR1 PRHDT, CDR2 FYEKMQ (reference sequence). CDR3 length equals 15 residues. CDR3 loop: CASSLVLAATDTQYF. The CDR3 DNA reads as TGTGCCAGCAGCTTGGTATTAGCGGCCACAGATACGCAGTATTTT.

This clonotype occurred a few times. The chain links TRBV9 to TRBJ1-2; 7 nucleotides match TRBD1. The CDR3 totals 14 residues. The junction had 5 bases not matched to a gene; V was cut back by 2 bases and J by 4 bases. The germline V gene has CDR1 SGDLS and CDR2 YYNGEE. The CDR3 region is CASSVDRDFYGYTF. The CDR3 nucleotides are TGTGCCAGCAGCGTCGACAGGGACTTCTATGGCTACACCTTC.

This clonotype was picked up many times. The V call is TRBV4-2, the J call TRBJ2-1; TRBD2 agrees at 10 bases. Looked up from germline, CDR1 is LGHNA and CDR2 is YNFKEQ. CDR3 length: 15 residues. V shed 4 bases and J 7 bases; nucleotides not matched to a gene: 7. The CDR3 region has the DNA TGTGCCAGCAGCCTCGAGCGGGGGGGCACAAATGAGCAGTTCTTC. This encodes CASSLERGGTNEQFF.

This clonotype was picked up many times. The chain combines TRBV4-3 with TRBJ2-7; 7 bases align to TRBD1. J was trimmed by 0 bases and V by 4 bases; bases with no gene match: 3. The CDR3 has 14 amino acids. In germline, CDR1 is LGHNA, CDR2 YSLEER. The CDR3 protein is CASSRDSPSYEQYF. Written as DNA, the CDR3 is TGCGCCAGCAGCCGGGACAGTCCCTCCTACGAGCAGTACTTC.

Regarding this clonotype: A junction boundary mismatches the germline segment, possibly from a read error. The genes are TRBV11-2 and TRBJ1-1, with D perhaps TRBD1 (6 bases). The germline V gene encodes CDR1 SGHAT and CDR2 FQNNGV. This CDR3 is 14 amino acids long. The CDR3 here is CANSLGGHIAEAFF. CDR3 bases: TGTGCCAACAGCTTAGGGGGGCATATCGCTGAAGCTTTCTTT.

In this sample, this clonotype turned up many times. CDR3 sequence: CASSRPGQTYEQYF. The CDR3 DNA reads as TGTGCCAGCAGTAGACCGGGACAAACCTACGAGCAGTACTTC. The chain couples TRBV6-5 to TRBJ2-7; weak D call: TRBD1 (6 bases). This CDR3 region has 14 residues. The germline CDR1 and CDR2 sequences are MNHEY and SVGAGI. V dropped 5 bases and J dropped 2 bases, with 13 bases sitting between them.

There are many counts of this clonotype. This CDR3 reads CASSLATGGYHYTF. The CDR3 DNA is TGTGCCAGCAGCTTAGCAACAGGGGGGTATCACTACACCTTC. V usage is TRBV7-2 and J usage is TRBJ1-2; 8 bases agree with TRBD1. The CDR3 sequence is 14 residues long. V was pared by 0 bases and J by 10 bases, with 7 bases of the junction left unmatched. Germline V lookup: CDR1 SGHTA, CDR2 FQGNSA. Using reference TRBV7-2 and TRBJ1-2 for the parts outside the CDR3, the full variable domain is GAGVSQSPSNKVTEKGKDVELRCDPISGHTALYWYRQSLGQGLEFLIYFQGNSAPDKSGLPSDRFSAERTGGSVSTLTIQRTQQEDSAVYLCASSLATGGYHYTFGSGTRLTVV.

In its sample, this clonotype was seen many times. This rearrangement joins TRBV28 to TRBJ2-7; D not resolved. Germline CDR1 is MDHEN and CDR2 is SYDVKM. Trimming removed 8 bases at V and 2 bases at J, with 16 bases between. The CDR3 consists of 14 residues. Here the CDR3 reads CASGLSRAAYEQYF. For the CDR3, the DNA is TGTGCCAGCGGGCTCAGCCGGGCCGCCTACGAGCAGTACTTC.

Remarks on this clonotype: A much larger clone lies a single base off, so this may be a read error. The rearrangement uses TRBV9 and TRBJ2-1; 7 bases map to TRBD2. The CDR3 sequence is 16 residues long. Germline-derived CDR1 and CDR2 are SGDLS and YYNGEE. CDR3 region: CASSVSGGIIHNKQFF. DNA of the CDR3: TGTGCCAGCAGCGTATCCGGGGGGATTATACACAATAAGCAGTTCTTC.

V is TRBV20-1 and J is TRBJ2-7; a possible D gene is TRBD1 (6 bases). The V gene's germline CDR1 is DFQATT and CDR2 SNEGSKA (reference sequence). This CDR3 has 16 amino acids. Between the trimmed V and J ends, which lost 1 base and 1 base, there was a span of 17 bases. The CDR3 here is CSARATDSVPSYEQYF. In DNA form, the CDR3 reads TGCAGTGCTAGAGCCACGGACAGCGTCCCTTCCTACGAGCAGTACTTC.

This clonotype showed up many times. The CDR3 loop is CAISVRGSNTEAFF. The CDR3 DNA follows: TGTGCCATCAGTGTGCGGGGGTCGAACACTGAAGCTTTCTTT. The chain joins TRBV10-3 to TRBJ1-1; maybe TRBD1 (5 bases). Trimming removed 4 bases at V and 1 base at J, with 10 bases between. This CDR3 has 14 residues. Looked up from germline, CDR1 is ENHRY and CDR2 is SYGVKD.

This clonotype was recorded at least ten times. The chain recombines TRBV20-1 with TRBJ2-6, with 7 bases that match TRBD1. The CDR3 totals 14 residues. Germline lookup yields CDR1 DFQATT and CDR2 SNEGSKA (reference sequence). Trimming removed 7 bases from V and 2 bases from J; junction bases left unmatched: 5. CDR3 region: CSGAGGAGANVLTF. The CDR3, as DNA: TGCAGTGGTGCAGGGGGTGCTGGGGCCAACGTCCTGACTTTC.

The chain carries TRBV20-1 and TRBJ2-7; possible D gene TRBD1, 6 bases. V was cut by 3 bases and J by 2 bases, with 17 bases left in between. The CDR3 sequence is 15 residues long. Germline V gives CDR1 DFQATT, CDR2 SNEGSKA (reference sequence). The CDR3 DNA follows: TGCAGTGCTAGGGCTCCCGACAGGACCCCCTACGAGCAGTACTTC. Encoded protein: CSARAPDRTPYEQYF.

Many counts were recorded for this clonotype. The V gene is TRBV7-9, the J gene TRBJ2-7; 8 nucleotides agree with TRBD1. The CDR3 loop spans 15 amino acids. After removal of 7 bases from V and 6 bases from J, the junction contained 14 bases not matched to a gene. CDR1 is SEHNR and CDR2 is FQNEAQ in the germline V gene (reference sequence). CDR3 sequence (DNA): TGTGCCAGCACTAAATCGACAGGGGTCCTAGGCGAGCAGTACTTC. Translating it yields CASTKSTGVLGEQYF.

This clonotype occurred a few times. The CDR3 spells CASSLNPSYNEQFF. DNA for the CDR3: TGTGCCAGCAGTTTAAACCCCTCCTACAATGAGCAGTTCTTC. The genes are TRBV6-5 and TRBJ2-1; D ambiguous. This CDR3 comprises 14 residues. Germline CDR1 MNHEY, CDR2 SVGAGI. Trimming cost V 4 bases and J 0 bases, with 7 bases left between them.

The CDR3 loop is CASSELSGQQVYEQYF. For the CDR3, the DNA is TGTGCCAGCAGTGAACTGAGCGGTCAGCAAGTCTACGAGCAGTACTTC. This chain joins TRBV25-1 and TRBJ2-7, with a weak D call TRBD2 (5 bases). Deletions cut 2 bases from V and 3 bases from J, with 17 bases between. Germline CDR1 is MGHDK and CDR2 is SYGVNS. The CDR3 contains 16 residues.

This clonotype was observed at least ten times. The CDR3 DNA reads as TGTGCCAGCAGCTCCGGGCCATTGAACACTGAAGCTTTCTTT. This codes for CASSSGPLNTEAFF. This sequence joins TRBV7-2 and TRBJ1-1, with unresolved D. This CDR3 is built from 14 residues. The V end was cut by 4 bases, the J end by 0 bases, with 9 bases between. CDR1 is SGHTA and CDR2 is FQGNSA in the germline V gene.